This T cell receptor (beta chain) was found in a study of OX40 agonist ivuxolimab in advanced cancers. Study information: Averaging 60 years in age, with a range of about 23 to 79, the cohort was about 86% male.

Only in-frame clones appear in the TCRdb table, and some are missing; sequencing was by immunoSEQ multiplex PCR. This sample yields roughly 75,000 clones, of which 70% to 90% are seen a single time; roughly 1.1% belongs to the top ten. Comments on this clone: Its cognate antigen is unknown.

Study results and caveats: Several nonresponders also turned out to have low normalized T-cell clonal expansion. Clonal expansion was seen in CD4+ and CD8+ blood T cells by week 6 at 0.1 to 3.0 mg/kg.

V lost 4 bases, J lost 4 bases, and 24 bases lay in between. This CDR3 region has 18 residues. The germline gives CDR1 MDHEN, CDR2 SYDVKM. The chain recombines TRBV28 with TRBJ2-3; D is possibly TRBD2 (6 bases). This clonotype was sampled from an adult with an advanced solid tumor such as melanoma, head and neck, liver or kidney cancer. The sequences come from CD4+ or CD8+ T cells sorted from blood, collected in a trial of the OX40 agonist ivuxolimab. As DNA, the CDR3 is TGTGCCAGCAGTTCCCCCTCCCCGGCTAGCGATTCTCCAGATACGCAGTATTTT. Translated, it gives CASSSPSPASDSPDTQYF. Variable domain in full (rest from reference TRBV28 and TRBJ2-3): DVKVTQSSRYLVKRTGEKVFLECVQDMDHENMFWYRQDPGLGLRLIYFSYDVKMKEKGDIPEGYSVSREKKERFSLILESASTNQTSMYLCASSSPSPASDSPDTQYFGPGTRLTVL.